This is a list of T cell receptor beta chains from one sample in a study of cytomegalovirus exposure and HLA in healthy donors. Clones were read by immunoSEQ multiplex PCR, and TCRdb kept only the in-frame ones, dropping some. The sample includes 140,000 to 150,000 clones. Sample: PBMCs. These receptors came from a woman aged 45-65 years in good health and CMV-seronegative. Each CDR3 is given with its conserved first and last residue. A D gene is named only where the DNA matches it firmly. Clone sizes are given selectively: once, few, many, or a class where the clone is expanded.

j_call v_call d_call clone_size cdr3_nt cdr3_aa
TRBJ2-3 TRBV5-1 TRBD2 NA TGCGCCAGCAGCTTGGCTAGCGGGGGGGCCATTGATACGCAGTATTTT CASSLASGGAIDTQYF
TRBJ2-7 TRBV9 TRBD2 NA TGTGCCAGCAGTTCCACCCGACTAGCTTCCTCTGGAGTGCAGTACTTC CASSSTRLASSGVQYF
TRBJ1-1 TRBV4-1 NA NA TGCGCCAGCAGCCAATATCTCCCAGACACTGAAGCTTTCTTT CASSQYLPDTEAFF
TRBJ1-6 TRBV19 TRBD1 NA TGTGCCAGTAGTACCACAGGGGGGGTCTCACCCCTCCACTTT CASSTTGGVSPLHF
TRBJ1-2 TRBV30 NA NA TGTGCCTCCACTCTTGGAGGAGATAATGGCTACACCTTC CASTLGGDNGYTF
TRBJ1-2 TRBV4-3 TRBD1 NA TGCGCCAGCAGCCAAGATTTCACAGGGGATTCTGGCTACACCTTC CASSQDFTGDSGYTF
TRBJ2-3 TRBV28 NA large TGTGCCAGCAGTTTAGGGCAGGGCACAGATACGCAGTATTTT CASSLGQGTDTQYF
TRBJ2-7 TRBV2 TRBD2 NA TGTGCCAGCAGTGAGGGTCTAGCGGGGGCCTACGAGCAGTACTTC CASSEGLAGAYEQYF
TRBJ2-5 TRBV7-6 TRBD1 NA TGTGCCAGCAGCACGACAGGGGGAGAGACCCAGTACTTC CASSTTGGETQYF
TRBJ1-1 TRBV28 NA NA TGTGCCAGCAGTCCGCCAAGGGGGACTGAAGCTTTCTTT CASSPPRGTEAFF
TRBJ2-5 TRBV11-2 TRBD2 NA TGTGCCAGCAGCTTAGATTACGGGGGGGCCGGAAAGACCCAGTACTTC CASSLDYGGAGKTQYF
TRBJ2-1 TRBV9 TRBD2 NA TGTGCCAGCAGCGCCCGGGGGGGGGAAAATGAGCAGTTCTTC CASSARGGENEQFF
TRBJ1-1 TRBV28 NA NA TGTGCCAGCAGTGTCCCCGGGATGGACACTGAAGCTTTCTTT CASSVPGMDTEAFF
TRBJ2-7 TRBV6-5 NA NA TGTGCCAGCAGAAAAACTAGCTACGAGCAGTACTTC CASRKTSYEQYF
TRBJ2-5 TRBV5-1 TRBD1 NA TGCGCCAGCAGCCACGGACAGGACCAAGAGACCCAGTACTTC CASSHGQDQETQYF
TRBJ1-5 TRBV30 TRBD1 NA TGTGCCTGGAGTGCAGTGCGTGGGACAGGGGGACCTAGCAATCAGCCCCAGCATTTT CAWSAVRGTGGPSNQPQHF
TRBJ1-2 TRBV6-5 NA NA TGTGCCAGCAGATACAGTGACTCTGGCTACACCTTC CASRYSDSGYTF
TRBJ2-3 TRBV5-1 TRBD2 NA TGCGCCAGCAGCTTAGGGGCTAGCGGGAGTACAGATACGCAGTATTTT CASSLGASGSTDTQYF
TRBJ1-3 TRBV5-1 TRBD1 NA TGCGCCAGCAGCTCAGCCGGGACAGGATTCTCTGGAAACACCATATATTTT CASSSAGTGFSGNTIYF
TRBJ2-3 TRBV19 NA NA TGTGCCAGCCGAACCCCAGGCACAGACATGCGGGGCACAGATACGCAGTATTTT CASRTPGTDMRGTDTQYF
TRBJ2-7 TRBV27 NA NA TGTGCCAGCAGTTTGGGGGGAATCTTCGAGCAGTACTTC CASSLGGIFEQYF
TRBJ2-1 TRBV7-9 NA NA TGTGCCAGCAGCTTAGTTTGGGAGCGTATGAGCTCCTACAATGAGCAGTTCTTC CASSLVWERMSSYNEQFF
TRBJ2-1 TRBV5-1 TRBD2 NA TGCGCCAGCAGCTTGGGTCTAGCGGGGGGGATCGCCTACAATGAGCAGTTCTTC CASSLGLAGGIAYNEQFF
TRBJ2-5 TRBV28 TRBD2 NA TGTGCCAGCAGACCACTAGCGGAGGGACAAGAGACCCAGTACTTC CASRPLAEGQETQYF
TRBJ2-1 TRBV9 NA NA TGTGCCAGCAGCGTAGAAGGGGGAGCAGAGGGGCTGCACAATGAGCAGTTCTTC CASSVEGGAEGLHNEQFF
TRBJ2-5 TRBV14 NA NA TGTGCCAGCAGTCCACTCCCCGGAGACTTTCAAGAGACCCAGTACTTC CASSPLPGDFQETQYF
TRBJ2-5 TRBV5-5 TRBD2 NA TGTGCCAGCAGCCCGACTAGCGAGACCCAGTACTTC CASSPTSETQYF
TRBJ2-1 TRBV15 TRBD2 NA TGTGCCACCAGCAAACTAGCGGGAGCACTGGATAATGAGCAGTTCTTC CATSKLAGALDNEQFF
TRBJ1-1 TRBV27 NA NA TGTGCCAGCAGTTTATCGCCCCCAACGGTAGCTTTCTTT CASSLSPPTVAFF
TRBJ1-3 TRBV4-2 TRBD1 NA TGTGCCAGCAGCCAGCCGGGACAGGTCATTCCTGGAAACACCATATATTTT CASSQPGQVIPGNTIYF
TRBJ1-1 TRBV28 NA NA TGTGCCAGCAGTTTATCACGGGCTGAAGCTTTCTTT CASSLSRAEAFF
TRBJ1-1 TRBV6-1 TRBD1 NA TGTGCCAGCAGTGAAGCGGCCGGGACAGCCTACACTGAAGCTTTCTTT CASSEAAGTAYTEAFF
TRBJ2-3 TRBV6-5 TRBD2 NA TGTGCCAGCAGTTACGGGCTAGCGGGGACAGATACGCAGTATTTT CASSYGLAGTDTQYF
TRBJ2-5 TRBV7-3 TRBD2 NA TGTGCCAGCAGCTTAAGGGGAGGGGAGACCCAGTACTTC CASSLRGGETQYF
TRBJ2-5 TRBV25-1 TRBD1 NA TGTGCCAGCAGTGGTAACAGGGGTACCCCCCAAGAGACCCAGTACTTC CASSGNRGTPQETQYF
TRBJ1-2 TRBV18 TRBD1 NA TGTGCCAGCTCACTAACCGGGACAGGGTCTCGACCCTTC CASSLTGTGSRPF
TRBJ2-1 TRBV13 TRBD2 NA TGTGCCAGCAGCTCGAGCGGGGGTCCCGACAATGAGCAGTTCTTC CASSSSGGPDNEQFF
TRBJ1-5 TRBV5-6 NA NA TGTGCCAGCAGCTTCGCCCGGGGTCAGCCCCAGCATTTT CASSFARGQPQHF
TRBJ2-7 TRBV30 NA NA TGTGCCTTCACAGGGACCTACGAGCAGTACTTC CAFTGTYEQYF
TRBJ1-2 TRBV7-9 NA NA TGTGCCAGCAGCGGGAGTAACTATGGCTACACCTTC CASSGSNYGYTF
TRBJ2-7 TRBV2 NA NA TGTGCCAGCAGTCCAGTGGTGTCCATCTCCTACGAGCAGTACTTC CASSPVVSISYEQYF
TRBJ1-2 TRBV10-3 NA NA TGTGCCATCAGTGGGGCAGGTGGCTATGGCTACACCTTC CAISGAGGYGYTF
TRBJ2-7 TRBV28 TRBD1 NA TGTGCCACCGAGCACCGGGACAGGGGTTCCAAGCAGTACTTC CATEHRDRGSKQYF
TRBJ2-7 TRBV7-3 TRBD2 NA TGTGCCAGCAGCCCTAATGGGGGGGGGTACGAGCAGTACTTC CASSPNGGGYEQYF
TRBJ2-7 TRBV2 TRBD1 NA TGTGCCAGCAGCGGACAGGGCCGCGAGCAGTACTTC CASSGQGREQYF
TRBJ1-2 TRBV4-1 NA NA TGCGCCAGCAGCCTCCGGGACTTCTATGGCTACACCTTC CASSLRDFYGYTF
TRBJ2-5 TRBV6-1 TRBD2 NA TGTGCCAGCGCACCGGGACTAGCGGGTGCGGGGACCCAGTACTTC CASAPGLAGAGTQYF
TRBJ2-5 TRBV19 NA NA TGTGCCAGTAGTTCTTCGCAGTACCAAGAGACCCAGTACTTC CASSSSQYQETQYF
TRBJ1-1 TRBV6-1 NA NA TGTGCCAGCAGTGAAGTAGGGGGAAACACTGAAGCTTTCTTT CASSEVGGNTEAFF
TRBJ2-3 TRBV5-4 NA NA TGTGCCAGCAGCTTGACTCTCGGGGATACGCAGTATTTT CASSLTLGDTQYF
TRBJ1-5 TRBV7-8 TRBD1 NA TGTGCCAGCAGCTCAGGGGGCTATCAGCCCCAGCATTTT CASSSGGYQPQHF
TRBJ2-7 TRBV2 TRBD1 NA TGTGCCAGCGTCGACAGGGGACCCTACGAGCAGTACTTC CASVDRGPYEQYF
TRBJ2-3 TRBV9 NA NA TGTGCCAGCAGCGTCATGGTGGGGCGGACGCAGTATTTT CASSVMVGRTQYF
TRBJ2-3 TRBV20-1 NA NA TGCAGTGCTGAAGACTTTACGGCGCAGTATTTT CSAEDFTAQYF